This T cell receptor beta chain was recovered during a study of T cells in Graves' hyperthyroidism and ophthalmopathy. CDR3 length equals 15 residues. Germline V CDR1 and CDR2: MDHEN, SYDVKM. V dropped 5 bases and J dropped 5; count of bases not matched to a gene: 5. Amplified TCR beta CDR3 regions derived from RNA transcripts. During a first-round RT-PCR of the TCR CDR3, the HTBI primer set was used. TCRdb used MiXCR to reprocess the multiplex PCR reads, holding one entry per CDR3 protein. This table holds around 290,000 distinct CDR3 sequences, over 15% found once. Ten or more counts support this clonotype.

V is TRBV28 and J is TRBJ2-4; the match to TRBD2 covers 11 bases. The sequencing input was blood. The receptor was isolated from a woman in her sixties or seventies with Graves' ophthalmopathy. CDR3 bases: TGTGCCAGCAGTGTAGCGGGAGGGCTGGAAAACATTCAGTACTTC. Residues: CASSVAGGLENIQYF.